This TCR beta chain was recovered during a study of T cells in Graves' hyperthyroidism and ophthalmopathy. Whole-study findings and limits: Blood samples included most of the expanded thyroid clonotypes exceeding 0.001.

It was considered stable Graves' hyperthyroidism when ophthalmopathy did not progress within 18 months. In making diagnoses, clinical symptoms, serum thyroxine and TRAb, thyroid ultrasound and orbital computed tomography were all used. In its sample, this clonotype was seen many times. Its antigen remains unidentified. The CDR3 length is 16 residues. V lost 5 bases to trimming and J lost 2 bases, with 17 bases between them. The germline CDR1 and CDR2 sequences are SEHNR and FQNEAQ (reference sequence). Amplification of TCR beta CDR3 regions used RNA as the template. When the TCR CDR3 underwent first-round RT-PCR, the HTBI primer set was used. A single record per CDR3 protein comes from TCRdb applying MiXCR to the multiplex PCR reads. Of 500,000 to 650,000 distinct CDR3 sequences in the sample, around 15% were seen once.

The chain carries TRBV7-9 and TRBJ2-3; D unclear. The receptor comes from a woman aged 40-49 years with Graves' hyperthyroidism. Input material: blood. This chain's CDR3 is CASSPPDGKDTDTQYF. The CDR3 coding sequence is TGTGCCAGCAGCCCACCGGACGGAAAAGACACAGATACGCAGTATTTT.